This TCR beta chain is from a study of T cell repertoires in cytomegalovirus infection. Looking at the study overall: In public TCR beta signatures, there were indications of both CMV infection and matching HLA type.

Using its own MiXCR run on the reads, TCRdb lists one record per CDR3 protein. The sample records roughly 720,000 distinct CDR3 sequences, 35% being singletons. On this clonotype itself: As yet, its antigen is unknown.

The CDR3 length is 15 residues. The V gene lost 1 base and the J gene lost 2 bases, with 11 bases spanning the gap. CDR1 and CDR2 from the germline V gene are SGHRS and YFSETQ. General observations from the study: The study found HLA-C-restricted CMV-specific TCR beta clonotypes dominating the ex vivo response.

J is TRBJ2-3 and V is TRBV5-1, with a possible D match to TRBD1 (6 bases). The sequence was obtained from a human donor in good health (CMV status not recorded). Some clones in this sample may be carry-over from other donors' samples. Material: PBMCs. The DNA of the CDR3 is TGCGCCAGCAGCTTGACAGGGCTTAACACAGATACGCAGTATTTT. It is translated as CASSLTGLNTDTQYF.